This record covers a single T cell receptor beta chain. Per the germline V gene, CDR1 is SNHLY and CDR2 is FYNNEI. With 8 bases removed from V and 3 bases from J, the gap between germline ends came to 12 bases. The CDR3 is 13 amino acids. The data were taken from a study of cytomegalovirus exposure and HLA in healthy donors. PCR primers comprised 60 Vbeta and 13 Jbeta primers. The table came from immunoSEQ multiplex PCR; TCRdb's copy has only in-frame clones and leaves some out. Counted here are around 130,000 clones, 76% occurring once; the ten biggest clones make up 1.5% to 2%. The receptor's source is a man aged 40-55 years in good health and CMV-seronegative. What was sequenced was PBMCs. The chain uses TRBV2 and TRBJ2-3; D perhaps matches TRBD1 (5 bases). The CDR3 sequence: CASRAGITDTQYF. CDR3 DNA: TGTGCCAGCCGAGCAGGGATAACAGATACGCAGTATTTT.